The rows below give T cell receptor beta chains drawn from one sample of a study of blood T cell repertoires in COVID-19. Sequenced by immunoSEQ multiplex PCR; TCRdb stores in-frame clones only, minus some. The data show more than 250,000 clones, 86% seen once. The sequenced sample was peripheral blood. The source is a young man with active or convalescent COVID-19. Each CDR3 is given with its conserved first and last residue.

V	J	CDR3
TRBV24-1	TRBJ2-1	CATSRHGEDEQFF
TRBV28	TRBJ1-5	CASSFGIGNQPQHF
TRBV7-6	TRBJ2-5	CASSLGSETQYF
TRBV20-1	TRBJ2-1	CSASIGLVSGEQFF
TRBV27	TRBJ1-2	CASRGGAGIYGYTF
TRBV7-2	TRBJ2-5	CASSLAPSGGDAETQYF
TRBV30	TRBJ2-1	CAWSAGTMQFF
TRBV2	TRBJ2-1	CASKRQGSEGEQFF
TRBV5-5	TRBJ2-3	CASSFGGARGDTQYF
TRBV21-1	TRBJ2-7	CASSKRRRSYEQYF
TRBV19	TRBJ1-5	CASSVGGQPQHF
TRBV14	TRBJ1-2	CASSQPPSAAKNGYTF
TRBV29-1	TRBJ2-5	CSVRTYPTGRYQETQYF
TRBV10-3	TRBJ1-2	CAISESGGRVGYTF
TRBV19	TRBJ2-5	CASSPIAGVQETQYF
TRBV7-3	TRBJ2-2	CASSPQGYPGELFF
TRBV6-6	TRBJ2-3	CASIYDSWAFKLVPLSSDTQYF
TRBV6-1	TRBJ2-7	CASSDTYEQYF
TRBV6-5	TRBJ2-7	CASSTSGGGYEQYF
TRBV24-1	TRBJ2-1	CATSGTQGPNEQFF
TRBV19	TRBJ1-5	CASSSRGAGNQPQHF
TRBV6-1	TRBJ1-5	CASSEGAQNNQPQHF
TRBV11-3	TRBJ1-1	CASSSSRGQGRHTEAFF
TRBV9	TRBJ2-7	CASSPGLASYEQYF
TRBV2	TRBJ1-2	CASSQQGADDYGYTF
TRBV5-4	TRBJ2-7	CASSFIAGDEQYF
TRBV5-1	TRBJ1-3	CASSLLPGANSGNTIYF
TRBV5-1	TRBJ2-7	CASSSGTGSEQYF
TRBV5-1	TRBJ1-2	CASSLAGQGAQYGYTF
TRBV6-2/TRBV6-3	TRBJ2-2	CASSYSMSSGANTGELFF
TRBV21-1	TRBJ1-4	CASSTRQGTNEKLFF
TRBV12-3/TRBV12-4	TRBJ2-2	CASSSYSGELFF
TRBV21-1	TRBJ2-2	CASSNPGQHTGELFF
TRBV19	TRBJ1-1	CASRLTGARKAFF
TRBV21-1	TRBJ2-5	CASSKRRTGTFLRETQYF
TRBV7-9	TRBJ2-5	CASSRPTGGGETQYF
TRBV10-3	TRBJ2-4	CAIRAGDPKNIQYF
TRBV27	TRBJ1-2	CASSPDSYYGYTF
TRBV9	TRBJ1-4	CASSADRELFF
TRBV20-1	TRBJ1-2	CSASALGGHYGYTF
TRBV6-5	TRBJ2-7	CASSYSFPGITYEQYF
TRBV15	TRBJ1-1	CATSRDVTGGIAFF
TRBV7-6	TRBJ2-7	CASSLGVPTGAYEQYF
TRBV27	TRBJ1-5	CASRGEGGGNQPQHF
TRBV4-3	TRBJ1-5	CASSQDTVHGTGLSQPQHF
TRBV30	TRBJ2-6	CAWDQARGANVLTF
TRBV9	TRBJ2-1	CASSHRDNFYNEQFF
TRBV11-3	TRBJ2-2	CASRTSNSSTGELFF
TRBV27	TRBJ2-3	CASSLDQGQDTQYF